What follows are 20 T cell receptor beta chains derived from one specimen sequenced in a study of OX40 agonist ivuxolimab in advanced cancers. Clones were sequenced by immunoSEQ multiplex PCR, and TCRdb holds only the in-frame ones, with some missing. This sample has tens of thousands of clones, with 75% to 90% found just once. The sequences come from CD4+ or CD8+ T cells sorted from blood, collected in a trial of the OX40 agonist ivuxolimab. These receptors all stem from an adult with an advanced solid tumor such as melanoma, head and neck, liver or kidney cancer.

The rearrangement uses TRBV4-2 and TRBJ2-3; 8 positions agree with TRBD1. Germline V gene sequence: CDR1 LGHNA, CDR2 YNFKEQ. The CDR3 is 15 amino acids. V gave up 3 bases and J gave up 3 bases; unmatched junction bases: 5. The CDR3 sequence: CASSQTGVPTDTQYF. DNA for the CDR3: TGTGCCAGCAGCCAGACAGGGGTCCCAACAGATACGCAGTATTTT.

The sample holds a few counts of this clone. In DNA, the CDR3 is TGTGCCAGCAGTGCGGGCCCTGACGGTTATGGCTACACCTTC. As protein: CASSAGPDGYGYTF. The rearrangement joins TRBV6-1 to TRBJ1-2; D not resolved. The CDR3 sequence is 14 residues long. V lost 4 bases to trimming and J lost 5 bases, with 14 bases between them. CDR1 and CDR2 (germline): MNHNS, SASEGT.

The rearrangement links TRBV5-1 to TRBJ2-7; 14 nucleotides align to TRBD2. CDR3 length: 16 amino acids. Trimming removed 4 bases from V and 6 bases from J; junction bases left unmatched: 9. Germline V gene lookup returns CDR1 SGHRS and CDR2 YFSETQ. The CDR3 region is CASSPGLAGALGEQYF. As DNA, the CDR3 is TGCGCCAGCAGCCCGGGACTAGCGGGAGCGCTGGGCGAGCAGTACTTC. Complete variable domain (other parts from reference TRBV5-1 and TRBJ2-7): KAGVTQTPRYLIKTRGQQVTLSCSPISGHRSVSWYQQTPGQGLQFLFEYFSETQRNKGNFPGRFSGRQFSNSRSEMNVSTLELGDSALYLCASSPGLAGALGEQYFGPGTRLTVT.

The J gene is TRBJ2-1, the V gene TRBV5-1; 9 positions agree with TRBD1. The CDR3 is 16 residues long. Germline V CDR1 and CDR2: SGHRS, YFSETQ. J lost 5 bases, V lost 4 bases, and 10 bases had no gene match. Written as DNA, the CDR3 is TGCGCCAGCAGCCCACCCGGGACAGGGAACAACAATGAGCAGTTCTTC. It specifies CASSPPGTGNNNEQFF.

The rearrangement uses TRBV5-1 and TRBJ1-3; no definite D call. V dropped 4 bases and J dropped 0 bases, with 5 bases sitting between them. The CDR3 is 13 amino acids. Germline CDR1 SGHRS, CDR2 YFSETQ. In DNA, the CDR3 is TGCGCCAGCAGCCGGAGCTCTGGAAACACCATATATTTT. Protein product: CASSRSSGNTIYF.

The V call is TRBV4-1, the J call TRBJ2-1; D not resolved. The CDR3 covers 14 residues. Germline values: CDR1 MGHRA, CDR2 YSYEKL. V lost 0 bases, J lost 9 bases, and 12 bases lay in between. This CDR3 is CASSQDGFSVEQFF. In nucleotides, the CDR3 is TGCGCCAGCAGCCAAGATGGTTTTTCAGTTGAGCAGTTCTTC.

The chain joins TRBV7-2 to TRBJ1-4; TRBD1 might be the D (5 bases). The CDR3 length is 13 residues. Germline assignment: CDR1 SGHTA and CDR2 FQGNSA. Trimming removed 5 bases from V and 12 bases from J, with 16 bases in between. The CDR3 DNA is TGTGCCAGCAGCCTCGGGACGGACTACGAACTGTTTTTT. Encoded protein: CASSLGTDYELFF. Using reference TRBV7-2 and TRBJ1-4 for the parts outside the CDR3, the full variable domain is GAGVSQSPSNKVTEKGKDVELRCDPISGHTALYWYRQSLGQGLEFLIYFQGNSAPDKSGLPSDRFSAERTGGSVSTLTIQRTQQEDSAVYLCASSLGTDYELFFGSGTQLSVL.

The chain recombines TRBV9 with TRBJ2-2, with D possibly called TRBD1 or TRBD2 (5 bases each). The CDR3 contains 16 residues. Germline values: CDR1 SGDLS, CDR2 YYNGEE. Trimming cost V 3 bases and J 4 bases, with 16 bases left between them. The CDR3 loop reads CASSAMGTTGTGELFF. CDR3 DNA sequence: TGTGCCAGCAGCGCAATGGGGACGACGGGCACCGGGGAGCTGTTTTTT. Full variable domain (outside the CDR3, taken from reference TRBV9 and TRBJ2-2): DSGVTQTPKHLITATGQRVTLRCSPRSGDLSVYWYQQSLDQGLQFLIQYYNGEERAKGNILERFSAQQFPDLHSELNLSSLELGDSALYFCASSAMGTTGTGELFFGEGSRLTVL.

CDR3 DNA sequence: TGTGCCAGCAGTTTTCGGGGAGACGGAAACACCATATATTTT. Amino acids: CASSFRGDGNTIYF. The chain uses TRBV28 and TRBJ1-3; D unresolved. This CDR3 has 14 residues. Germline V gene sequence: CDR1 MDHEN, CDR2 SYDVKM. V lost 3 bases and J 4 bases, leaving 10 bases between the germline ends.

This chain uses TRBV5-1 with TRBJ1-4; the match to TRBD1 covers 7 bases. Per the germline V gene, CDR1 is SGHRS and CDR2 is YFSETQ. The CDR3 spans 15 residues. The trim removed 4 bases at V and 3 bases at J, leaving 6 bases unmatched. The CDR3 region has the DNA TGCGCCAGCAGCGGCACCGGGACAGCTAATGAAAAACTGTTTTTT. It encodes CASSGTGTANEKLFF.

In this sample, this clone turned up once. DNA of the CDR3: TGCGCCAGCAGCTTCAACACGGCGTACGAGCAGTACTTC. Its protein product is CASSFNTAYEQYF. This chain uses TRBV5-1 with TRBJ2-7, with D hard to call. V was trimmed by 2 bases and J by 4 bases, leaving 10 bases between them. CDR3 length: 13 amino acids. Germline V gives CDR1 SGHRS, CDR2 YFSETQ.

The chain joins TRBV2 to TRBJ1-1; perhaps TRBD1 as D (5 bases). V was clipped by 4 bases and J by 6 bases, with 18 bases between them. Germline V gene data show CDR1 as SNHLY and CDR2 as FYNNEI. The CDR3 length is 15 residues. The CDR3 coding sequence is TGTGCCAGCAGTGCCCAACAGGCACCCCTGGCTGAAGCTTTCTTT. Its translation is CASSAQQAPLAEAFF. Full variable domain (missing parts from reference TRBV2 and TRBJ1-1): EPEVTQTPSHQVTQMGQEVILRCVPISNHLYFYWYRQILGQKVEFLVSFYNNEISEKSEIFDDQFSVERPDGSNFTLKIRSTKLEDSAMYFCASSAQQAPLAEAFFGQGTRLTVV.

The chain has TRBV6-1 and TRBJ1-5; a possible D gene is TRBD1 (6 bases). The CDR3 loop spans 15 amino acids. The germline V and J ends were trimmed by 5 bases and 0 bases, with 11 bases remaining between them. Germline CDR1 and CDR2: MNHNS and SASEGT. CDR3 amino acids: CASSRQVASNQPQHF. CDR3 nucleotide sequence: TGTGCCAGCAGTCGACAGGTCGCTAGCAATCAGCCCCAGCATTTT.

The CDR3 DNA reads as TGCGCCAGCAGCCCTCATAGGGGCACTGAAGCTTTCTTT. Amino acid sequence: CASSPHRGTEAFF. This chain uses TRBV10-1 with TRBJ1-1, with TRBD1 as a possible D gene (5 bases). Germline-derived CDR1 and CDR2 are WNHNN and SYGVQD (reference sequence). This CDR3 comprises 13 residues. Trimming cost V 6 bases and J 4 bases, with 12 bases left between them.

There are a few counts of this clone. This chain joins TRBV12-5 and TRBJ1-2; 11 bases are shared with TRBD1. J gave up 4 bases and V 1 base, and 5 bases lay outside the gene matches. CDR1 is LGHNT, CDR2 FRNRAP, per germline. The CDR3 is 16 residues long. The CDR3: CASGLEGTGGSYGYTF. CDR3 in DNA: TGTGCTAGTGGTTTGGAGGGGACAGGGGGGTCCTATGGCTACACCTTC. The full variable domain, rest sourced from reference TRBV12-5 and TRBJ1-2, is DARVTQTPRHKVTEMGQEVTMRCQPILGHNTVFWYRQTMMQGLELLAYFRNRAPLDDSGMPKDRFSAEMPDATLATLKIQPSEPRDSAVYFCASGLEGTGGSYGYTFGSGTRLTVV.

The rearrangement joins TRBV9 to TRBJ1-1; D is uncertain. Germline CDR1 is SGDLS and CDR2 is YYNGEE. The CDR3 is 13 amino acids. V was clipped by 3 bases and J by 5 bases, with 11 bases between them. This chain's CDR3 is CASSGTLGTEAFF. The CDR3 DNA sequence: TGTGCCAGCAGCGGGACCTTGGGGACTGAAGCTTTCTTT.

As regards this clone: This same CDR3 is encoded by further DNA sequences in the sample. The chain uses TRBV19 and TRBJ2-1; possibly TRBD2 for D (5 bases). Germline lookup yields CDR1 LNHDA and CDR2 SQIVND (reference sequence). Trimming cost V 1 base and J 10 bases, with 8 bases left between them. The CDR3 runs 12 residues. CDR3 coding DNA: TGTGCCAGTAGTATAGGACGAGGGGAGCAGTTCTTC. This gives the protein CASSIGRGEQFF.

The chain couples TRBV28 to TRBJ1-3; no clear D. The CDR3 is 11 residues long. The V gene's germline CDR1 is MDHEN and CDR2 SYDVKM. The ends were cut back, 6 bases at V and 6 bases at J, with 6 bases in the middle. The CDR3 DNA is TGTGCCAGCAGAGCTATAAACACCATATATTTT. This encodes CASRAINTIYF. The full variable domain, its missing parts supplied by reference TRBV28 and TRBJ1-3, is DVKVTQSSRYLVKRTGEKVFLECVQDMDHENMFWYRQDPGLGLRLIYFSYDVKMKEKGDIPEGYSVSREKKERFSLILESASTNQTSMYLCASRAINTIYFGEGSWLTVV.

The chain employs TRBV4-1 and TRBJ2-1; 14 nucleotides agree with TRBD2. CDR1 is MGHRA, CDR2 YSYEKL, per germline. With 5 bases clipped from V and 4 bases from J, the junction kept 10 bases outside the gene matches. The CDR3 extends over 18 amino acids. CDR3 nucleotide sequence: TGCGCCAGCAGCGGGGGACTAGCGGGAGACTCGTTTTACAATGAGCAGTTCTTC. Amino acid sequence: CASSGGLAGDSFYNEQFF.

The CDR3 loop reads CASNLIGPDYGYTF. The CDR3 DNA reads TGTGCCAGCAACCTCATAGGGCCCGACTATGGCTACACCTTC. The chain has TRBV5-6 and TRBJ1-2; D not certain. The CDR3 covers 14 residues. Trimming removed 6 bases at V and 3 bases at J, with 15 bases between. The V gene's germline CDR1 is SGHDT and CDR2 YYEEEE.